This TCR beta chain comes out of a study of blood T cell repertoires in COVID-19 (dated by TCRdb to about 2020). In terms of the full investigation: Collaborator samples came from the United States, Italy and Spain and covered acute and convalescent phases of COVID-19. The prospective study material was composed of cDNA or gDNA derived from T cells, B-cell-depleted T cells, or PBMCs. The dataset comprised deeply sampled blood TCRbeta repertoires from subjects exposed to, actively infected with, or recovered from COVID-19. A freely available public database, intended as a resource for researchers studying the immune response to SARS-CoV-2, is where the repertoires were released. The samples were drawn from the first 160 participants of the ongoing ImmuneRACE study and from 1,254 subjects provided by 6 global collaborators. Sample metadata almost always included a de-identified subject ID, COVID-19 status, age in years and sex. HLA class I and class II types, where available, came from metadata supplied by the sample provider rather than from assay-based typing. General findings and caveats noted by the study authors: The quantity of clinical and demographic metadata differed by source and by participant and was supplied without curation.

Worth noting for this clone: What antigen it recognizes has not been identified. No much larger clonotype is one base removed from it; base qualities were not supplied.

TCRbeta CDR3 regions were amplified from genomic DNA using the immunoSEQ Assay, a bias-controlled multiplex PCR. Regarding the original processing steps: Within the assay, amplification of reference gene primers was used to estimate how many nucleated cells each sample contained. To quantify the absolute abundance of each unique TCRbeta CDR3 rearrangement, sequence reads were collapsed and filtered. For each sample, productive Simpson clonality was calculated by taking the square root of Simpson's diversity index across productive rearrangements. In TCRdb, the immuneACCESS table is reduced to in-frame sequences with V and J assigned. These tables do not hold every clone; where another copy was compared, an unresolved V gene accounts for under half, and the others remain unexplained. V, J and clone size were drawn from that table, and D and trimming were deduced from the DNA. The sample has more than 100,000 clones on record, 70% to 90% of them singletons. 2% to 2.5% of the sample is held by the ten biggest clonotypes.

The CDR3 runs 14 amino acids, cysteine and phenylalanine included. Only CDR3 DNA remains: 42 bases, in frame from the first base. V is clipped by 1 base and J by 4 bases, and the sequence between their germline boundaries is 11 bases long. CDR1 and CDR2 (SGHAT, FQNNGV) derive from the germline V gene. Collaborating institutions collected whole blood in K2EDTA tubes following their own protocols. Collaborator samples were shipped for TCRbeta analysis as frozen whole blood, isolated PBMCs, or DNA extracted from either sample type. The rearranged chain carries TRBV11-2 and TRBJ2-7; TRBD2 could be the D gene, as 6 bases match. The sample consisted of peripheral blood. This receptor was identified in a man in his 70s with active COVID-19. The CDR3 region has the sequence CASSLGASEYEQYF. The sequenced DNA: TGTGCCAGCAGCTTAGGCGCTAGCGAGTACGAGCAGTACTTC.